This is a list of T cell receptor beta chains from one sample in a study of blood T cell repertoires in COVID-19. Clones were read by immunoSEQ multiplex PCR, and TCRdb kept only the in-frame ones, dropping some. The sample has about 220,000 clones; 80% are singletons. What was sequenced was peripheral blood. These receptors were collected from a human donor in a cohort sampled during active COVID-19. Each CDR3 is given with its conserved first and last residue. The order of the fields is D gene, V gene, clone size, J gene, CDR3 protein, CDR3 DNA. The D gene is left open where the match is weak. Size is omitted from some rows. Given values are once, few, many or a class for expanded clones.

d_gene: TRBD2
v_gene: TRBV19
abundance: -
j_gene: TRBJ2-1
CDR3aa: CASTTGLAGEHEQFF
CDR3nt: TGTGCCAGTACCACGGGACTAGCGGGCGAGCATGAGCAGTTCTTC

d_gene: TRBD1
v_gene: TRBV6-2/TRBV6-3
abundance: -
j_gene: TRBJ1-6
CDR3aa: CASSYWQGADSPLHF
CDR3nt: TGTGCCAGCAGTTACTGGCAGGGGGCGGATTCACCCCTCCACTTT

d_gene: -
v_gene: TRBV6-2/TRBV6-3
abundance: -
j_gene: TRBJ1-1
CDR3aa: CASSYREPNTEAFF
CDR3nt: TGTGCCAGCAGTTACAGAGAACCGAACACTGAAGCTTTCTTT

d_gene: -
v_gene: TRBV5-1
abundance: once
j_gene: TRBJ1-4
CDR3aa: CASSLDRRNEKLFF
CDR3nt: TGCGCCAGCAGCTTGGACAGGCGAAATGAAAAACTGTTTTTT

d_gene: -
v_gene: TRBV7-8
abundance: -
j_gene: TRBJ1-5
CDR3aa: CASSSLTGGNQPQHF
CDR3nt: TGTGCCAGCAGCTCCCTGACGGGGGGCAATCAGCCCCAGCATTTT

d_gene: TRBD1
v_gene: TRBV28
abundance: -
j_gene: TRBJ1-1
CDR3aa: CASSLPHGQGATEAFF
CDR3nt: TGTGCCAGCAGTTTACCCCACGGACAGGGGGCAACTGAAGCTTTCTTT

d_gene: TRBD2
v_gene: TRBV7-3
abundance: few
j_gene: TRBJ2-5
CDR3aa: CASSSSATGLASETQYF
CDR3nt: TGTGCCAGCAGCTCCTCAGCCACGGGACTAGCATCCGAGACCCAGTACTTC

d_gene: TRBD1
v_gene: TRBV7-2
abundance: -
j_gene: TRBJ2-2
CDR3aa: CASSSGQGAIGELFF
CDR3nt: TGTGCCAGCAGCTCCGGACAGGGGGCTATCGGGGAGCTGTTTTTT

d_gene: -
v_gene: TRBV5-1
abundance: few
j_gene: TRBJ2-5
CDR3aa: CASSRNRDGETQYF
CDR3nt: TGCGCCAGCAGCCGAAACAGGGATGGAGAGACCCAGTACTTC

d_gene: TRBD2
v_gene: TRBV7-3
abundance: -
j_gene: TRBJ2-5
CDR3aa: CASSLYGGVQETQYF
CDR3nt: TGTGCCAGCAGCTTATACGGGGGGGTTCAAGAGACCCAGTACTTC

d_gene: -
v_gene: TRBV11-2
abundance: -
j_gene: TRBJ2-7
CDR3aa: CASSLYFYREHSNEQYF
CDR3nt: TGTGCCAGCAGCTTATATTTTTACCGGGAGCACTCAAACGAGCAGTACTTC

d_gene: TRBD1
v_gene: TRBV19
abundance: -
j_gene: TRBJ1-2
CDR3aa: CASSWGQGAGYGYTF
CDR3nt: TGTGCCAGTAGTTGGGGACAGGGGGCTGGCTATGGCTACACCTTC

d_gene: TRBD2
v_gene: TRBV5-1
abundance: -
j_gene: TRBJ2-7
CDR3aa: CASSLAGLAGGTYEQYF
CDR3nt: TGCGCCAGCAGCTTGGCGGGACTAGCGGGAGGGACCTACGAGCAGTACTTC

d_gene: -
v_gene: TRBV9
abundance: few
j_gene: TRBJ1-5
CDR3aa: CASSVGQGSNQPQHF
CDR3nt: TGTGCCAGCAGCGTAGGTCAGGGTAGCAATCAGCCCCAGCATTTT

d_gene: TRBD2
v_gene: TRBV7-3
abundance: -
j_gene: TRBJ2-1
CDR3aa: CASSPLSGGGYNEQFF
CDR3nt: TGTGCCAGCAGCCCCCTCAGCGGGGGGGGATACAATGAGCAGTTCTTC

d_gene: -
v_gene: TRBV12-1
abundance: -
j_gene: TRBJ2-1
CDR3aa: CASSFGGGQALGEQFF
CDR3nt: TGTGCCAGCAGCTTTGGGGGTGGACAGGCGTTGGGTGAGCAGTTCTTC

d_gene: TRBD1
v_gene: TRBV11-2
abundance: -
j_gene: TRBJ1-2
CDR3aa: CASSWAGTGNGYTF
CDR3nt: TGTGCCAGCAGCTGGGCCGGGACAGGGAACGGCTACACCTTC

d_gene: -
v_gene: TRBV3-1/TRBV3-2
abundance: -
j_gene: TRBJ1-1
CDR3aa: CASSSLHTEAFF
CDR3nt: TGTGCCAGCAGCTCCCTCCACACTGAAGCTTTCTTT

d_gene: -
v_gene: TRBV27
abundance: few
j_gene: TRBJ2-3
CDR3aa: CASSLGRRDTQYF
CDR3nt: TGTGCCAGCAGTTTGGGCCGCCGAGATACGCAGTATTTT

d_gene: -
v_gene: TRBV3-1/TRBV3-2
abundance: -
j_gene: TRBJ1-1
CDR3aa: CASSQARGGWAEAFF
CDR3nt: TGTGCCAGCAGCCAAGCCCGGGGAGGGTGGGCTGAAGCTTTCTTT

d_gene: -
v_gene: TRBV27
abundance: -
j_gene: TRBJ2-7
CDR3aa: CASSPPGPTEQYF
CDR3nt: TGTGCCAGCAGCCCACCGGGTCCCACGGAGCAGTACTTC

d_gene: -
v_gene: TRBV2
abundance: once
j_gene: TRBJ1-4
CDR3aa: CASSWNSEKLFF
CDR3nt: TGTGCCAGCAGTTGGAACAGCGAAAAACTGTTTTTT

d_gene: -
v_gene: TRBV28
abundance: -
j_gene: TRBJ1-1
CDR3aa: CASSFWGGDTEAFF
CDR3nt: TGTGCCAGCAGTTTCTGGGGGGGGGACACTGAAGCTTTCTTT

d_gene: TRBD1
v_gene: TRBV6-5
abundance: few
j_gene: TRBJ2-7
CDR3aa: CASLEQGTSEQYF
CDR3nt: TGTGCCAGCTTGGAACAGGGGACCTCCGAGCAGTACTTC

d_gene: -
v_gene: TRBV5-1
abundance: -
j_gene: TRBJ2-7
CDR3aa: CASSLEGGSVMREQYF
CDR3nt: TGCGCCAGCAGCTTGGAGGGGGGGTCAGTGATGCGGGAGCAGTACTTC

d_gene: TRBD2
v_gene: TRBV5-1
abundance: few
j_gene: TRBJ2-1
CDR3aa: CASRPGLAGSNEQFF
CDR3nt: TGCGCCAGCAGACCGGGACTAGCCGGAAGCAATGAGCAGTTCTTC

d_gene: TRBD1
v_gene: TRBV4-1
abundance: -
j_gene: TRBJ1-4
CDR3aa: CASSRQGTNEKLFF
CDR3nt: TGCGCCAGCAGCCGACAGGGAACTAATGAAAAACTGTTTTTT

d_gene: TRBD2
v_gene: TRBV5-1
abundance: -
j_gene: TRBJ2-5
CDR3aa: CASSPTGGLETQYF
CDR3nt: TGCGCCAGCAGCCCGACGGGAGGGTTGGAGACCCAGTACTTC

d_gene: -
v_gene: TRBV28
abundance: -
j_gene: TRBJ2-5
CDR3aa: CASGPGGVETQYF
CDR3nt: TGTGCCAGCGGCCCCGGGGGAGTGGAGACCCAGTACTTC

d_gene: -
v_gene: TRBV28
abundance: -
j_gene: TRBJ1-3
CDR3aa: CASSAPGLNSGNTIYF
CDR3nt: TGTGCCAGCAGCGCGCCAGGGCTCAACTCTGGAAACACCATATATTTT

d_gene: TRBD1
v_gene: TRBV11-2
abundance: -
j_gene: TRBJ2-5
CDR3aa: CASSSYSDRGETQYF
CDR3nt: TGTGCCAGCAGCTCCTACTCAGACAGGGGGGAGACCCAGTACTTC

d_gene: TRBD1
v_gene: TRBV3-1/TRBV3-2
abundance: once
j_gene: TRBJ2-3
CDR3aa: CASSFTGGRRDTQYF
CDR3nt: TGTGCCAGCAGCTTCACAGGGGGCAGGAGAGATACGCAGTATTTT

d_gene: -
v_gene: TRBV28
abundance: -
j_gene: TRBJ1-1
CDR3aa: CASGQLNTEAFF
CDR3nt: TGTGCCAGCGGACAGTTGAACACTGAAGCTTTCTTT

d_gene: -
v_gene: TRBV28
abundance: -
j_gene: TRBJ1-2
CDR3aa: CASRHPGGGYTF
CDR3nt: TGTGCCAGCAGACACCCGGGAGGTGGCTACACCTTC

d_gene: -
v_gene: TRBV5-1
abundance: -
j_gene: TRBJ1-6
CDR3aa: CASSTNRDGSYNSPLHF
CDR3nt: TGCGCCAGCAGCACCAACAGGGATGGCTCCTATAATTCACCCCTCCACTTT

d_gene: TRBD1
v_gene: TRBV24-1
abundance: few
j_gene: TRBJ1-2
CDR3aa: CATSESTGHGYTF
CDR3nt: TGTGCCACCAGTGAGTCGACAGGGCATGGCTACACCTTC

d_gene: -
v_gene: TRBV6-5
abundance: many
j_gene: TRBJ2-1
CDR3aa: CASSPRNNEQFF
CDR3nt: TGTGCCAGCAGTCCCAGGAACAATGAGCAGTTCTTC

d_gene: TRBD1
v_gene: TRBV15
abundance: -
j_gene: TRBJ1-1
CDR3aa: CATSRGGQGHTEAFF
CDR3nt: TGTGCCACCAGCAGGGGCGGACAGGGCCACACTGAAGCTTTCTTT

d_gene: TRBD1
v_gene: TRBV10-3
abundance: few
j_gene: TRBJ2-1
CDR3aa: CAISPGTDSYNEQFF
CDR3nt: TGTGCCATCAGTCCCGGGACAGACTCCTACAATGAGCAGTTCTTC

d_gene: TRBD1
v_gene: TRBV7-9
abundance: -
j_gene: TRBJ2-2
CDR3aa: CASSPPSSLGQGYTGELFF
CDR3nt: TGTGCCAGCAGCCCTCCTTCTTCATTGGGACAGGGGTACACCGGGGAGCTGTTTTTT

d_gene: -
v_gene: TRBV4-2
abundance: -
j_gene: TRBJ2-7
CDR3aa: CASSQDDRSVYEQYF
CDR3nt: TGTGCCAGCAGCCAAGATGACAGGTCGGTCTACGAGCAGTACTTC

d_gene: TRBD2
v_gene: TRBV28
abundance: -
j_gene: TRBJ2-3
CDR3aa: CASSPHLSGGAGDTQYF
CDR3nt: TGTGCCAGCAGTCCCCACCTCAGCGGGGGGGCTGGAGATACGCAGTATTTT

d_gene: -
v_gene: TRBV29-1
abundance: -
j_gene: TRBJ2-1
CDR3aa: CSVGDSMNEQFF
CDR3nt: TGCAGCGTTGGGGACTCGATGAATGAGCAGTTCTTC

d_gene: -
v_gene: TRBV2
abundance: -
j_gene: TRBJ2-1
CDR3aa: CASRGDNNEQFF
CDR3nt: TGTGCCAGCAGAGGGGATAACAATGAGCAGTTCTTC

d_gene: -
v_gene: TRBV28
abundance: -
j_gene: TRBJ2-7
CDR3aa: CASSLSVTSSYEQYF
CDR3nt: TGTGCCAGCAGTTTATCGGTCACGAGCTCCTACGAGCAGTACTTC

d_gene: TRBD2
v_gene: TRBV6-5
abundance: -
j_gene: TRBJ2-2
CDR3aa: CASSYDWAGVRELFF
CDR3nt: TGTGCCAGCAGTTACGATTGGGCGGGAGTGCGGGAGCTGTTTTTT

d_gene: -
v_gene: TRBV28
abundance: -
j_gene: TRBJ2-1
CDR3aa: CASSLAKSSYNEQFF
CDR3nt: TGTGCCAGCAGTTTAGCCAAGAGCTCCTACAATGAGCAGTTCTTC

d_gene: -
v_gene: TRBV2
abundance: -
j_gene: TRBJ1-4
CDR3aa: CASSDGNNEKLFF
CDR3nt: TGTGCCAGCAGTGACGGGAATAATGAAAAACTGTTTTTT

d_gene: -
v_gene: TRBV3-1/TRBV3-2
abundance: -
j_gene: TRBJ1-2
CDR3aa: CASSQDRAGGHGYTF
CDR3nt: TGTGCCAGCAGCCAAGATCGAGCGGGGGGCCATGGCTACACCTTC